The 27 T cell receptor beta chains presented below share a single source sample, sequenced in a study of T-cell reconstitution after alpha-beta-depleted transplantation in children (dated by TCRdb to between 2015 and 2016). To prepare the library, PCR was applied. Instrument used: Illumina HiSeq 2500. Molecular barcoding was employed in the preparation of TCR libraries, with unique molecular identifiers being used to normalize TCRbeta repertoire quantification. TCRdb reworked the public reads: Q25 trimming with fastp, MiXCR clone assembly, productive beta chains retained. Rows matching on CDR3 protein sequence are summarized as one entry with the most common DNA and genes. The sample data list some 280,000 distinct CDR3 sequences, and 9.9% of these were observed just once. The ten largest clones take up 10% of the sample. Sequenced material: PBMCs from the stem cell graft donor, taken from the stem cell graft. These receptors were obtained from a human donor who donated a stem cell graft to a child with SCID.

This clonotype was seen a few times. This rearrangement joins TRBV9 to TRBJ2-7; the match to TRBD2 covers 7 bases. The V gene's germline CDR1 is SGDLS and CDR2 YYNGEE. The J segment lost 0 bases and the V segment lost 2 bases, leaving 2 bases of the junction unmatched. The length of the CDR3 is 14 residues. CDR3 amino acids: CASSVGDYSYEQYF. As DNA, the CDR3 is TGTGCCAGCAGCGTGGGGGACTACTCCTACGAGCAGTACTTC.

This clonotype was detected only a few times. This sequence joins TRBV4-1 and TRBJ1-2; D remains ambiguous. The V gene lost 0 bases and the J gene lost 0 bases, with 11 bases spanning the gap. This CDR3 has 16 amino acids. Germline CDR1 reads MGHRA; CDR2 reads YSYEKL. CDR3 coding DNA: TGCGCCAGCAGCCAAGATCCCGCAGTACCTAACTATGGCTACACCTTC. It is translated as CASSQDPAVPNYGYTF.

The chain uses TRBV6-1 and TRBJ2-6; D might be TRBD2 (6 bases). Germline V lookup: CDR1 MNHNS, CDR2 SASEGT. The CDR3 contains 14 residues. Trimming pared 7 bases from V and 2 bases from J, leaving 9 bases between. Here the CDR3 reads CASTRTTGANVLTF. CDR3 DNA: TGTGCCAGCACCAGGACTACTGGGGCCAACGTCCTGACTTTC.

The CDR3 DNA is TGCGCCAGCAGCTTGGCCGAAGGTCAGGGGGTACGTGGCTACACCTTC. Residues: CASSLAEGQGVRGYTF. This chain connects TRBV5-1 to TRBJ1-2; 7 bases map to TRBD1. Germline lookup yields CDR1 SGHRS and CDR2 YFSETQ. The CDR3 has 16 amino acids. V gave up 0 bases and J gave up 7 bases; unmatched junction bases: 12.

The CDR3 here is CTSSRRTSGPLEYEQYF. CDR3 bases: TGCACCAGCAGTCGACGGACTAGCGGGCCCCTAGAGTACGAGCAGTACTTC. The rearrangement links TRBV1 to TRBJ2-7; the table gives TRBD2 as D, unverified against the DNA. TRBV1 is noted as a pseudogene. The CDR3 runs to 17 residues.

The J gene is TRBJ1-5, the V gene TRBV5-1; D is unclear. Trimming stripped 0 bases from V and 3 bases from J, with 10 bases between. The germline V gene encodes CDR1 SGHRS and CDR2 YFSETQ. The CDR3 loop spans 15 amino acids. The CDR3 here is CASSLEWGNNQPQHF. The CDR3 DNA is TGCGCCAGCAGCTTGGAATGGGGTAACAATCAGCCCCAGCATTTT.

J is TRBJ2-7 and V is TRBV7-9; D ambiguous. The CDR3 sequence is 14 residues long. V dropped 5 bases and J dropped 0 bases, with 11 bases sitting between them. Germline V gene data show CDR1 as SEHNR and CDR2 as FQNEAQ (reference sequence). Here the CDR3 reads CASSQASSSYEQYF. Written as DNA, the CDR3 is TGTGCCAGCAGCCAAGCGTCGAGCTCCTACGAGCAGTACTTC.

This clonotype was detected only a few times. The chain employs TRBV7-3 and TRBJ2-5, with 7 bases aligning to TRBD2. Germline values: CDR1 SGHTA, CDR2 FQGTGA. J lost 4 bases, V lost 6 bases, and 14 bases had no gene match. The CDR3 extends over 16 amino acids. The DNA for the CDR3 is TGTGCCAGCAGTTTGATGGGGGGGGGAATAGGAGAGACCCAGTACTTC. This sequence encodes CASSLMGGGIGETQYF.

This clonotype was detected only a few times. V gene TRBV15 combines with J gene TRBJ2-1; D possibly corresponds to TRBD1 (5 bases). CDR1 is LNHNV, CDR2 YYDKDF, per germline (reference sequence). CDR3 length equals 13 residues. Trimming took 4 bases from V and 7 from J, leaving 11 bases between them. CDR3: CATSMGRANEQFF. The CDR3 nucleotides are TGTGCCACCAGCATGGGCAGGGCAAATGAGCAGTTCTTC. The full variable domain, rest sourced from reference TRBV15 and TRBJ2-1, is DAMVIQNPRYQVTQFGKPVTLSCSQTLNHNVMYWYQQKSSQAPKLLFHYYDKDFNNEADTPDNFQSRRPNTSFCFLDIRSPGLGDTAMYLCATSMGRANEQFFGPGTRLTVL.

This chain connects TRBV18 to TRBJ2-5; 10 bases align to TRBD2. Germline loops: CDR1 KGHSH, CDR2 LQKENI. J lost 3 bases, V lost 5 bases, and 3 bases had no gene match. The CDR3 length is 14 residues. Here the CDR3 DNA reads TGTGCCAGCTCAAGGACTAGCGGAGAAGAGACCCAGTACTTC. This encodes CASSRTSGEETQYF.

The table lists this clonotype with a few counts. The genes are TRBV4-1 and TRBJ2-7; D gene ambiguous. Germline V lookup: CDR1 MGHRA, CDR2 YSYEKL. CDR3 length: 14 amino acids. V was shortened by 5 bases and J by 0 bases, with 11 bases between the two germline ends. The CDR3 DNA reads TGCGCCAGCAGCTTCGACGGAACCTCCTACGAGCAGTACTTC. This translates into CASSFDGTSYEQYF.

V and J are TRBV12-3 or TRBV12-4 and TRBJ2-3; 9 bases match TRBD2. J was trimmed by 2 bases and V by 5 bases; bases with no gene match: 8. This CDR3 has 16 residues. CDR3 residues: CASSPAPGLATDTQYF. CDR3 nucleotide sequence: TGTGCCAGCAGTCCCGCTCCGGGACTAGCCACAGATACGCAGTATTTT.

The chain is built from TRBV7-2 and TRBJ2-7, with TRBD1 as a possible D gene (6 bases). Germline-derived CDR1 and CDR2 are SGHTA and FQGNSA. V was shortened by 5 bases and J by 1 base, with 15 bases between the two germline ends. The length of the CDR3 is 15 residues. The CDR3 nucleotides read TGTGCCAGCAGCCCCACAGGGCGTTCATCCTACGAGCAGTACTTC. This gives the protein CASSPTGRSSYEQYF.

This clonotype was detected only a few times. This chain joins TRBV11-2 and TRBJ2-1, with unresolved D. The CDR3 has 15 amino acids. The germline V gene encodes CDR1 SGHAT and CDR2 FQNNGV. Deletions cut 7 bases from V and 6 bases from J, with 19 bases between. The CDR3 region has the DNA TGTGCCAGCAACAACGGCATCCTTAATATCAATGAGCAGTTCTTC. Translation: CASNNGILNINEQFF. Supplemented by reference TRBV11-2 and TRBJ2-1, the full variable domain reads EAGVAQSPRYKIIEKRQSVAFWCNPISGHATLYWYQQILGQGPKLLIQFQNNGVVDDSQLPKDRFSAERLKGVDSTLKIQPAKLEDSAVYLCASNNGILNINEQFFGPGTRLTVL.

The chain is built from TRBV7-9 and TRBJ2-1; 10 positions match TRBD2. V was clipped by 5 bases and J by 3 bases; unmatched bases: 7. In germline, CDR1 is SEHNR, CDR2 FQNEAQ (reference sequence). The CDR3 extends over 16 amino acids. CDR3 nucleotide sequence: TGTGCCAGCAGCCCCGACGGGACTAGCGACTACAATGAGCAGTTCTTC. It translates to CASSPDGTSDYNEQFF.

This clonotype was counted a few times. The chain has TRBV9 and TRBJ2-5, with unresolved D. Germline CDR1 and CDR2: SGDLS and YYNGEE. The length of the CDR3 is 14 residues. The V end was cut by 0 bases, the J end by 3 bases, with 9 bases between. CDR3: CASSVGSGEETQYF. The CDR3 region has the DNA TGTGCCAGCAGCGTAGGCTCTGGGGAAGAGACCCAGTACTTC.

This clonotype was picked up many times. In DNA, the CDR3 is TGTGCCAGCAGTTTACAGGGAGCGCGCACCGGGGAGCTGTTTTTT. Its protein product is CASSLQGARTGELFF. The genes are TRBV12-3 or TRBV12-4 and TRBJ2-2; D is perhaps TRBD1 or TRBD2 (5 bases each). The CDR3 spans 15 residues. Trimming shortened V by 2 bases and J by 4 bases, and 11 bases separated the two germline ends.

This clonotype has more than one count but fewer than ten. The gene calls are TRBV11-2 and TRBJ1-1; D remains unclear. Trimming removed 0 bases from V and 5 bases from J, with 13 bases in between. The germline V gene encodes CDR1 SGHAT and CDR2 FQNNGV. This CDR3 contains 15 residues. The CDR3 DNA is TGTGCCAGCAGCTTAGAGAGGGTAGAAGGAACTGAAGCTTTCTTT. Its translation is CASSLERVEGTEAFF.

This clonotype was counted a few times. The chain employs TRBV7-9 and TRBJ1-5; TRBD1 is a possible D gene (5 bases). The CDR3 length is 15 residues. CDR1 and CDR2 (germline): SEHNR, FQNEAQ (reference sequence). Between the trimmed V and J ends, which lost 5 bases and 8 bases, there was a span of 19 bases. The CDR3 protein is CASSPTGTPSEPQHF. CDR3 in DNA: TGTGCCAGCAGCCCCACCGGGACTCCCTCGGAGCCCCAGCATTTT.

This clonotype has more than one count but fewer than ten. This chain links TRBV7-9 with TRBJ1-1; D remains unclear. The CDR3 is 13 residues long. Trimming took 4 bases from V and 4 from J, leaving 10 bases between them. Per the germline V gene, CDR1 is SEHNR and CDR2 is FQNEAQ (reference sequence). The CDR3 loop reads CASSYSLGTEAFF. CDR3 DNA: TGTGCCAGCAGCTACTCTTTGGGCACTGAAGCTTTCTTT.

This clonotype has only a few counts. The chain employs TRBV4-1 and TRBJ2-5; 10 positions agree with TRBD1. CDR1 is MGHRA, CDR2 YSYEKL, per germline. The CDR3 extends over 16 amino acids. V lost 0 bases, J lost 5 bases, and 6 bases stayed unmatched. The CDR3 DNA sequence: TGCGCCAGCAGCCAAGAAACCGGGACAGGGGCGGAGACCCAGTACTTC. This encodes CASSQETGTGAETQYF.

This chain joins TRBV6-5 and TRBJ2-7; D is uncertain. Germline V gene sequence: CDR1 MNHEY, CDR2 SVGAGI. The CDR3 runs to 14 residues. V was clipped by 2 bases and J by 0 bases, with 8 bases between them. The DNA of the CDR3 is TGTGCCAGCAGTTACGGGCAGGCCTCCTACGAGCAGTACTTC. Protein product: CASSYGQASYEQYF.

This clonotype was seen at least ten times. This chain uses TRBV21-1 with TRBJ1-3; the listed D gene, TRBD1, was not tested against the DNA. TRBV21-1 is a known pseudogene. This CDR3 has 16 residues. The DNA for the CDR3 is TGTGCCAGCAGCAAAGTTCCCGGGTATGCTGGAAACACCATATATTTT. Translated, it gives CASSKVPGYAGNTIYF.

The rearrangement links TRBV10-3 to TRBJ1-1, with unresolved D. V lost 3 bases and J lost 0, with 8 bases in between. This CDR3 contains 14 residues. Per germline, CDR1 ENHRY and CDR2 SYGVKD. CDR3 amino acids: CAISEQIMNTEAFF. Written as DNA, the CDR3 is TGTGCCATCAGTGAACAGATAATGAACACTGAAGCTTTCTTT.

This clonotype was observed a handful of times. The chain employs TRBV18 and TRBJ1-1; D ambiguous. Germline V gene data show CDR1 as KGHSH and CDR2 as LQKENI. Deletions cut 4 bases from V and 4 bases from J, with 10 bases between. The CDR3 consists of 13 residues. DNA of the CDR3: TGTGCCAGCTCACTAGAGAAAGGCACTGAAGCTTTCTTT. Encoded protein: CASSLEKGTEAFF.

This clonotype was seen a few times. The rearrangement uses TRBV9 and TRBJ1-6, with D maybe TRBD1 (5 bases). The germline gives CDR1 SGDLS, CDR2 YYNGEE. The CDR3 is 18 amino acids. V lost 0 bases and J lost 0, with 13 bases in between. CDR3 bases: TGTGCCAGCAGCGTAGATACGGGGGGTAGCTCCTATAATTCACCCCTCCACTTT. Residues: CASSVDTGGSSYNSPLHF.

The chain has TRBV3-1 and TRBJ1-1; 9 bases match TRBD1. Germline assignment: CDR1 LGHDT and CDR2 YNNKEL (reference sequence). The CDR3 consists of 17 residues. The junction had 10 bases not matched to a gene; V was cut back by 5 bases and J by 0 bases. DNA of the CDR3: TGTGCCAGCAGCGACACAGGGGGCTCGTCCATGAACACTGAAGCTTTCTTT. Translated, it gives CASSDTGGSSMNTEAFF.